This TCR beta chain was sequenced in a study of cytomegalovirus exposure and HLA in healthy donors. The CDR3 has 14 residues. V lost 4 bases and J 6 bases, leaving 13 bases between the germline ends. CDR1 is MGHRA and CDR2 is YSYEKL in the germline V gene. The primer mix had 60 Vbeta and 13 Jbeta primers. TCRdb's table, derived via immunoSEQ multiplex PCR, lists solely in-frame clones and lacks some. The data contain approximately 140,000 clones, 75% to 80% of them singletons. General study findings and limits: In an earlier analysis, most TCR beta V segments were productive about 90% or about 30% of the time. Prediction of most subjects' HLA-A and HLA-B alleles by TCR beta sequences was reportedly accurate. There were some V segments, including TRBV6-2 and TRBV6-3, excluded as indistinguishable.

In its sample, this clone was seen once. Its matching antigen is unknown. The origin of this receptor is a woman between 50 and 59 years old in good health and CMV-seronegative. The rearrangement uses TRBV4-1 and TRBJ1-5; D might be TRBD1 (6 bases). Sequencing was done on a sample of PBMCs. The CDR3 loop reads CASSRTGLGQPQHF. In nucleotides, the CDR3 is TGCGCCAGCAGCCGCACAGGGTTGGGTCAGCCCCAGCATTTT.